The present TCR beta chain was sequenced within a study of early T cells in non-severe SARS-CoV-2 infection. Germline lookup yields CDR1 SGHAT and CDR2 FQNNGV. V lost 5 bases and J lost 0; bases outside the gene matches: 5. This CDR3 spans 17 amino acids. In TCRdb, the 5' RACE reads were re-called with MiXCR into one record per CDR3 protein. The sample holds about 39,000 distinct CDR3 sequences, less than 7% seen once. This specimen was whole blood, taken at baseline. The sequence was collected from an adult who was a healthcare worker with PCR-confirmed SARS-CoV-2 infection or an uninfected control (not recorded which). The J gene is TRBJ2-1, the V gene TRBV11-2; 12 nucleotides align to TRBD2. CDR3 nucleotide sequence: TGTGCCAGCAGCCCGACTAGCGGGGGCCGCTCCTACAATGAGCAGTTCTTC. As protein: CASSPTSGGRSYNEQFF.